The T cell receptor (beta chain) under discussion was sequenced for a study of a mutant IDH1 vaccine in newly diagnosed glioma. Study in general: Treated patients, averaging around 40 years, were approximately 60% male and approximately 38% female. Previous care, which was radiotherapy, temozolomide, or both, most often involved both.

The ends were cut back, 5 bases at V and 7 bases at J, with 12 bases in the middle. Germline V gene lookup returns CDR1 MNHEY and CDR2 SMNVEV (reference sequence). This CDR3 spans 13 amino acids. The time point is: baseline, week 1 (first vaccination visit). Described treatment: pre-vaccination baseline after standard-of-care therapy. TCRdb's table, derived via immunoSEQ multiplex PCR, lists solely in-frame clones and lacks some. Of approximately 16,000 clones listed, around 95% are singletons. The source is a woman aged 18-30 years with glioma. Some clones in this sample may be carry-over from other donors' samples. The sample consisted of peripheral blood mononuclear cells (PBMCs), taken from a glioma patient treated with radiotherapy, temozolomide or both. This rearrangement joins TRBV27 to TRBJ1-5; D uncertain. The CDR3 protein is CASSLREGQPQHF. The CDR3 DNA follows: TGTGCCAGCAGTCTAAGGGAAGGACAGCCCCAGCATTTT.